This T cell receptor beta chain was retrieved from a study of T cell changes during pregnancy in multiple sclerosis. Repertoires were generated with immunoSEQ multiplex PCR, while TCRdb's copy carries only in-frame clones and drops some. This table holds around 70,000 clones, about 90% found once. This clone was counted once. The CDR3 is 12 amino acids. Trimming stripped 3 bases from V and 4 bases from J, with 4 bases between. Per the germline V gene, CDR1 is SEHNR and CDR2 is FQNEAQ (reference sequence). The rearrangement uses TRBV7-9 and TRBJ1-3; D uncertain. The sequence was obtained from a female donor with multiple sclerosis, enrolled in a pregnancy study. The material was peripheral blood, obtained in the second trimester of pregnancy. In DNA, the CDR3 is TGTGCCAGCAGCTTCTTGGGAAACACCATATATTTT. It codes for CASSFLGNTIYF.